This T cell receptor beta chain is drawn from a study of molecular identifiers for immune sequencing clone quantification. Based on a CD8+CD4-CCR7+CD45RA+ profile, naive CD8 T cells were sorted. TCRdb re-called the PCR reads through MiXCR, storing one row per CDR3 protein. The table shows approximately 680,000 distinct CDR3 sequences, with over 25% occurring only once. Germline-derived CDR1 and CDR2 are GTSNPN and SVGIG (reference sequence). CDR3 length: 15 residues. Trimming shortened V by 3 bases and J by 4 bases, and 16 bases separated the two germline ends. This clonotype has ten or more counts. This receptor was obtained from a human donor in good health. Some libraries in this study had Jurkat cell RNA spiked in. The sequenced sample consisted of naive CD8+ T cells from blood, with Jurkat cell RNA spiked in. Subset denoted: FACS-sorted CD8+CD4-CCR7+CD45RA+ naive T cells. The J gene is TRBJ2-1, the V gene TRBV30; D is perhaps TRBD1 (6 bases). The CDR3, as DNA: TGTGCCTGGAGCCCACCTGAGGACAGATACAATGAGCAGTTCTTC. It translates to CAWSPPEDRYNEQFF. The variable domain in full, completed from reference TRBV30 and TRBJ2-1, reads SQTIHQWPATLVQPVGSPLSLECTVEGTSNPNLYWYRQAAGRGLQLLFYSVGIGQISSEVPQNLSASRPQDRQFILSSKKLLLSDSGFYLCAWSPPEDRYNEQFFGPGTRLTVL.